What follows are 20 T cell receptor beta chains derived from one specimen sequenced in a study of T-cell reconstitution after alpha-beta-depleted transplantation in children. Unique molecular identifiers were incorporated into the prepared TCRbeta library. From the PCR reads, TCRdb called clonotypes with MiXCR, one entry per CDR3 protein. Among about 400,000 distinct CDR3 sequences, 20% were seen once, and the ten largest hold over 3.5%. The sequences come from PBMCs from the stem cell graft donor, collected from the stem cell graft. The receptors originated from a human donor who donated a stem cell graft to a child with acute myeloid leukemia.

The genes are TRBV20-1 and TRBJ2-7; 7 nucleotides agree with TRBD1. J lost 4 bases, V lost 0 bases, and 3 bases had no gene match. From germline, CDR1 is DFQATT and CDR2 SNEGSKA (reference sequence). The CDR3 contains 13 residues. This chain's CDR3 is CSAREYRGYEQYF. The CDR3 nucleotides are TGCAGTGCTAGAGAATACAGGGGATACGAGCAGTACTTC.

This clonotype was seen repeatedly, ten times or more. This sequence joins TRBV12-3 or TRBV12-4 and TRBJ2-3; 10 bases align to TRBD1. With V trimmed by 3 bases and J by 3 bases, 3 bases remained unmatched. This CDR3 is 15 amino acids long. In DNA, the CDR3 is TGTGCCAGCAGTTTTGGACAGGGGGTGACAGATACGCAGTATTTT. It translates to CASSFGQGVTDTQYF.

In its sample, this clonotype was seen many times. The chain carries TRBV27 and TRBJ2-1; 7 bases map to TRBD2. The germline gives CDR1 MNHEY, CDR2 SMNVEV (reference sequence). Trimming removed 5 bases from V and 4 bases from J; junction bases left unmatched: 14. The CDR3 consists of 17 residues. DNA of the CDR3: TGTGCCAGCAGTCCCAATGGTGAGCGGGAATGGTACAATGAGCAGTTCTTC. Protein: CASSPNGEREWYNEQFF.

This clonotype showed up just a few times. CDR3 protein: CASISGTYEQYF. The CDR3 bases are TGTGCCAGTATAAGCGGAACCTACGAGCAGTACTTC. J is TRBJ2-7 and V is TRBV19; D is possibly TRBD2 (5 bases). This CDR3 has 12 residues. Germline V CDR1 and CDR2: LNHDA, SQIVND (reference sequence). Trimming cost V 7 bases and J 2 bases, with 9 bases left between them.

This clonotype was observed a few times. The CDR3 region is CATSRDPDPVDEQFF. The CDR3 DNA reads TGTGCCACCAGCAGAGATCCAGACCCGGTGGATGAGCAGTTCTTC. V usage is TRBV15 and J usage is TRBJ2-1, with no clear D. Deletions cut 0 bases from V and 8 bases from J, with 14 bases between. This CDR3 is 15 amino acids long. In germline, CDR1 is LNHNV, CDR2 YYDKDF (reference sequence).

The chain links TRBV24-1 to TRBJ2-1, with 8 bases lining up with TRBD1. Losses at the gene ends were 10 bases for V and 8 bases for J; bases not matched to a gene: 15. CDR1 and CDR2 from the germline V gene are KGHDR and SFDVKD. The CDR3 has 15 residues. The CDR3 region has the DNA TGTGCCACTGGGGCCGGGACAGGTCTTGTGGATGAGCAGTTCTTC. It translates to CATGAGTGLVDEQFF.

This chain uses TRBV24-1 with TRBJ2-7, with TRBD1 matching 7 bases. The CDR3 has 14 amino acids. From germline, CDR1 is KGHDR and CDR2 SFDVKD. The J segment lost 1 base and the V segment lost 9 bases, leaving 8 bases of the junction unmatched. The CDR3 DNA reads as TGTGCCACCGGAGAGGGGGCCCCGTCCTACGAGCAGTACTTC. It specifies CATGEGAPSYEQYF.

This clonotype was detected many times. The V and J genes are TRBV29-1 and TRBJ2-7; D possibly matches TRBD1 or TRBD2 (5 bases each). Trimming stripped 3 bases from V and 5 bases from J, with 17 bases between. The CDR3 length is 14 residues. From germline, CDR1 is SQVTM and CDR2 ANQGSEA. CDR3 in DNA: TGCAGCGTTGAGGGGGACGTCTCAAACCACGAGCAGTACTTC. This sequence encodes CSVEGDVSNHEQYF.

This clonotype showed up many times. The gene calls are TRBV5-5 and TRBJ2-1; 10 positions agree with TRBD2. In germline, CDR1 is SGHKS, CDR2 YYEKEE (reference sequence). With V trimmed by 2 bases and J by 8 bases, 7 bases remained unmatched. The CDR3 is 15 residues long. The CDR3, as DNA: TGTGCCAGCAGCTTAGGGACTAGCGCCGTCTATGAGCAGTTCTTC. It is translated as CASSLGTSAVYEQFF. Variable domain in full (rest from reference TRBV5-5 and TRBJ2-1): DAGVTQSPTHLIKTRGQQVTLRCSPISGHKSVSWYQQVLGQGPQFIFQYYEKEERGRGNFPDRFSARQFPNYSSELNVNALLLGDSALYLCASSLGTSAVYEQFFGPGTRLTVL.

This clonotype was recorded at least ten times. This rearrangement joins TRBV20-1 to TRBJ2-1, with D perhaps matching TRBD1 (5 bases). The ends were cut back, 7 bases at V and 2 bases at J, with 21 bases in the middle. This CDR3 spans 16 amino acids. Germline lookup yields CDR1 DFQATT and CDR2 SNEGSKA (reference sequence). Here the CDR3 DNA reads TGCAGTGGCGAAGGTACAGGAGCGAAAACCTACAATGAGCAGTTCTTC. It encodes CSGEGTGAKTYNEQFF.

V is TRBV9 and J is TRBJ2-1; D is unresolved. The CDR3 spans 13 residues. The germline V and J ends were trimmed by 4 bases and 7 bases, with 12 bases remaining between them. Germline CDR1 reads SGDLS; CDR2 reads YYNGEE. Here the CDR3 reads CASSLPQSNEQFF. The CDR3 coding sequence is TGTGCCAGCAGCCTCCCCCAGTCGAATGAGCAGTTCTTC.

The rearrangement joins TRBV5-6 to TRBJ2-1; the D is unclear. Trimming cost V 0 bases and J 0 bases, with 10 bases left between them. CDR3 size: 16 residues. Germline CDR1 SGHDT, CDR2 YYEEEE. CDR3 in DNA: TGTGCCAGCAGCTTGGTTGGCGGAATCTCCTACAATGAGCAGTTCTTC. As protein: CASSLVGGISYNEQFF.

This clonotype was seen a few times. This sequence joins TRBV20-1 and TRBJ2-3; D gene ambiguous. Trimming took 6 bases from V and 4 from J, leaving 14 bases between them. The CDR3 runs to 13 residues. Per germline, CDR1 DFQATT and CDR2 SNEGSKA (reference sequence). CDR3 in amino acids: CSAAGTLSDTQYF. The CDR3 nucleotides read TGCAGTGCCGCAGGAACCCTCTCAGATACGCAGTATTTT.

The chain carries TRBV7-9 and TRBJ2-6; D is undetermined. V was shortened by 1 base and J by 2 bases, with 6 bases between the two germline ends. Germline V gene sequence: CDR1 SEHNR, CDR2 FQNEAQ (reference sequence). The CDR3 consists of 15 residues. CDR3: CASSLVGAGANVLTF. DNA of the CDR3: TGTGCCAGCAGCTTAGTGGGCGCTGGGGCCAACGTCCTGACTTTC. The full variable domain, rest sourced from reference TRBV7-9 and TRBJ2-6, is DTGVSQNPRHKITKRGQNVTFRCDPISEHNRLYWYRQTLGQGPEFLTYFQNEAQLEKSRLLSDRFSAERPKGSFSTLEIQRTEQGDSAMYLCASSLVGAGANVLTFGAGSRLTVL.

This clonotype was detected a few times. The CDR3 protein is CASSVSGRFYEQYF. CDR3 nucleotides: TGTGCCAGCAGCGTTAGCGGGAGGTTCTACGAGCAGTACTTC. The chain links TRBV7-9 to TRBJ2-7; 10 bases are a match to TRBD2. The CDR3 has 14 residues. With 5 bases clipped from V and 3 bases from J, the junction kept 4 bases outside the gene matches. Looked up from germline, CDR1 is SEHNR and CDR2 is FQNEAQ (reference sequence). Full variable domain (remainder filled in from reference TRBV7-9 and TRBJ2-7): DTGVSQNPRHKITKRGQNVTFRCDPISEHNRLYWYRQTLGQGPEFLTYFQNEAQLEKSRLLSDRFSAERPKGSFSTLEIQRTEQGDSAMYLCASSVSGRFYEQYFGPGTRLTVT.

J is TRBJ1-6 and V is TRBV7-9; TRBD1 matches 8 bases. CDR3 length: 15 amino acids. The ends lost 5 bases at V and 10 bases at J; junction bases unmatched: 10. The germline V gene encodes CDR1 SEHNR and CDR2 FQNEAQ (reference sequence). CDR3 in amino acids: CASSAPGQAYSPLHF. As DNA, the CDR3 is TGTGCCAGCAGCGCCCCGGGACAGGCATACTCACCCCTCCACTTT.

On this clonotype itself: The junction departs from the called germline gene at one end, perhaps through a read error. The V gene is TRBV20-1, the J gene TRBJ2-7, with 12 nucleotides matching TRBD2. Looked up from germline, CDR1 is DFQATT and CDR2 is SNEGSKA (reference sequence). This CDR3 has 13 amino acids. The CDR3: CSARSSGRGEHYF. In DNA, the CDR3 is TGCAGTGCTAGATCTAGCGGGAGGGGAGAGCACTACTTC.

This clonotype was observed a handful of times. The chain has TRBV20-1 and TRBJ1-2; D perhaps matches TRBD1 (5 bases). Germline loops: CDR1 DFQATT, CDR2 SNEGSKA (reference sequence). The CDR3 length is 13 residues. V shed 2 bases and J shed 3 bases, with 10 bases lying between them. CDR3 region: CSARRDSYYGYTF. The CDR3 DNA follows: TGCAGTGCTAGACGGGACTCCTACTATGGCTACACCTTC.

This clonotype appeared many times. This rearrangement joins TRBV29-1 to TRBJ2-1; 7 nucleotides align to TRBD1. The CDR3 loop spans 14 amino acids. V dropped 3 bases and J dropped 13; count of bases not matched to a gene: 15. Germline assignment: CDR1 SQVTM and CDR2 ANQGSEA. The CDR3 sequence is CSVDKSGTDTPQFF. The DNA of the CDR3 is TGCAGCGTTGATAAGTCCGGGACAGATACCCCACAGTTCTTC.

This clonotype was counted between two and nine times. The chain uses TRBV15 and TRBJ2-1; 9 nucleotides align to TRBD2. This CDR3 has 16 amino acids. Germline assignment: CDR1 LNHNV and CDR2 YYDKDF (reference sequence). J lost 2 bases, V lost 0 bases, and 2 bases had no gene match. The CDR3 sequence: CATSREAGGPYNEQFF. In nucleotides, the CDR3 is TGTGCCACCAGCAGAGAAGCGGGAGGTCCCTACAATGAGCAGTTCTTC.